The rows below give T cell receptor beta chains drawn from one sample of a study. TCRdb analysed the 5' RACE reads with MiXCR anew, one entry per CDR3 protein. This table has roughly 46,000 distinct CDR3 sequences, 25% to 30% appearing once. Sample: naive CD4+ T cells sorted from blood. All receptors derive from a female donor with breast cancer. The CDR3 runs from the conserved cysteine through the conserved F or W. Clone size is stated in some rows and not others, as once, few, many or a class when expanded.

clone size	J gene	V gene	CDR3 protein
few	TRBJ1-1	TRBV4-2	CASSQEAGRGVNTEAFF
few	TRBJ2-2	TRBV20-1	CSASGGPGELFF
many	TRBJ2-1	TRBV7-2	CASSRSSYNEQFF
.	TRBJ1-5	TRBV7-6	CASSLDETGVGQPQHF
few	TRBJ2-1	TRBV7-3	CASSSTPGTSGFF
.	TRBJ2-1	TRBV7-8	CASSPSRSSASEQFF
many	TRBJ2-3	TRBV5-1	CASSLNGRASTDTQYF
.	TRBJ2-7	TRBV6-1	CASYPWKGSSYERYF
.	TRBJ2-7	TRBV27	CASSLEGLHEQYF
few	TRBJ2-2	TRBV9	CASSPKSIGELFF
.	TRBJ2-7	TRBV7-2	CASSVRTGTGRNEQYF
many	TRBJ2-3	TRBV5-1	CASSLGGDTQYF
few	TRBJ2-2	TRBV3-1	CASSLNAGAGELFF
few	TRBJ2-3	TRBV11-2	CASSLGLRAGASPPQIRTDTQYF
.	TRBJ2-3	TRBV20-1	CSARDSGRINEQYF
few	TRBJ2-7	TRBV6-5	CASRWSGQGGTEQYF
.	TRBJ1-2	TRBV20-1	CSARTGLGGYTF
large	TRBJ2-5	TRBV5-1	CASSLAGTEKETQYF
.	TRBJ2-2	TRBV20-1	CSALKKTSGSPGELFF
many	TRBJ2-5	TRBV6-5	CASSYGGLLGETQYF
.	TRBJ1-1	TRBV10-3	CAISAGGRNTEAFF
.	TRBJ2-1	TRBV12-3/TRBV12-4	CASSTNGRLGNEQFF
few	TRBJ2-1	TRBV29-1	CSVSSGGSYNEQFF
many	TRBJ1-6	TRBV20-1	CSAQGQGASSPLHF
few	TRBJ1-1	TRBV5-1	CASSPPGFNTEAFF
.	TRBJ1-5	TRBV12-3/TRBV12-4	CASSLGALGMSNQPQHF
many	TRBJ2-1	TRBV20-1	CSARERGQFF
.	TRBJ1-4	TRBV4-3	CASSQDPIGGDEKLLF